The 6 T cell receptor beta chains reported below all come from one sample, sequenced in a study of tumor-infiltrating lymphocytes in primary liver carcinoma. Starting from roughly 0.5 ug of total RNA, TCR beta cDNA was produced with a primer in the constant region. Construction of TCR beta libraries relied on three successive nested multiplex PCR rounds employing slightly modified ARM-PCR. The two initial PCR rounds, roughly 9 cycles each, used TRBV1-TRBV30 forward and C-beta reverse primers. Each CDR3 protein is one row after TCRdb ran MiXCR on the multiplex PCR reads. The sample lists about 96,000 distinct CDR3 sequences; just under 70% were seen once. Unsorted bulk tissue of about 18-34 mg yielded co-extracted RNA and DNA. Sequencing was performed on tumor-adjacent normal liver tissue. Every receptor here comes from a man aged 40-49 years with primary liver carcinoma and hepatitis B virus infection.

Turning to this clonotype: At one end the junction does not follow the germline gene, possibly because of a read error. This chain uses TRBV11-3 with TRBJ2-1; TRBD2 matches at 9 bases. Germline values: CDR1 SGHNT, CDR2 YENEEA. The CDR3 contains 19 residues. CDR3 protein: CVNSLDQREAFSSYNEEFF. In nucleotides, the CDR3 is TGTGTCAACAGCTTAGATCAGCGGGAGGCGTTCAGCTCCTACAATGAGGAGTTCTTC.

This clonotype was seen only once. The chain combines TRBV29-1 with TRBJ2-7; D might be TRBD2 (6 bases). This CDR3 is 13 amino acids long. Germline CDR1 is SQVTM and CDR2 is ANQGSEA. The V end lost 7 bases, the J end lost 13 bases, and 26 bases lay between the germline ends. The chain's CDR3 is CSAVAGGGYGQYF. CDR3 bases: TGCAGCGCTGTCGCCGGGGGAGGCTACGGGCAATACTTC.

This clonotype was seen repeatedly, ten times or more. This rearrangement joins TRBV12-3 or TRBV12-4 to TRBJ2-1; 7 bases are shared with TRBD1. The length of the CDR3 is 12 residues. V dropped 7 bases and J dropped 6; count of bases not matched to a gene: 3. The CDR3 protein is CASTPGGNEQFF. The CDR3 DNA reads TGTGCCAGCACACCAGGGGGCAATGAGCAGTTCTTC.

As regards this clonotype: It may be a read error: a sequence one base away is much more abundant. The chain joins TRBV10-2 to TRBJ2-1; a weak D match, TRBD2 (5 bases). Germline CDR1 is WSHSY and CDR2 is SAAADI. This CDR3 is 14 amino acids long. CDR3: CVSFDVGIYNEQFF. CDR3 in DNA: TGCGTCAGCTTCGACGTCGGGATTTACAATGAGCAGTTCTTC.

This chain connects TRBV11-2 to TRBJ2-4, with D possibly being TRBD1 (6 bases). Trimming removed 5 bases at V and 12 bases at J, with 20 bases between. The CDR3 runs 14 residues. Germline V lookup: CDR1 SGHAT, CDR2 FQNNGV. The CDR3 here is CASSAMRDTGTQYF. CDR3 bases: TGTGCCAGCAGCGCTATGAGGGACACTGGCACTCAGTACTTC.

About this clonotype: Because it lacks the conserved phenylalanine or tryptophan at the end, this CDR3 is likely a read error. The CDR3 loop is CIVDNPAGGGGGDTQYL. The CDR3 DNA is TGCATCGTTGACAATCCAGCGGGAGGTGGGGGGGGAGATACGCAGTATTTG. The gene calls are TRBV29-1 and TRBJ2-3; 9 bases are a match to TRBD2. In germline, CDR1 is SQVTM, CDR2 ANQGSEA. This CDR3 contains 17 residues.